This T cell receptor (beta chain) was recorded in a study of T cells expressing NK-cell markers. Background on the study: HCMV seropositivity marked most of the eight sequenced donors; one was seronegative. General study points: Among CD8+ T cells from six donors, dominant NKG2C+ clonotypes accounted for 1.0-7.0%.

Comments on this clonotype: Its matching antigen is unknown.

Template switching by 5'RACE with UMIs generated the TCR beta cDNA. With the 5' RACE reads reprocessed, TCRdb shows one record per CDR3 protein and no DNA. This sample's table has some 150,000 distinct CDR3 sequences. The TCR originated in a man aged 18 to 30 in good health. The source material was blood T cells: a sorted CD56 or NKG2C T cell subset, CD4+ or CD8+ T cells, or bulk PBMC T cells (not recorded which).

CDR3 region: CASSFRPGLNQPQHF. The chain joins TRBV27 to TRBJ1-5; TCRdb's D call, TRBD1, is unchecked because there is no DNA. CDR1 and CDR2 (germline): MNHEY, SMNVEV (reference sequence). The CDR3 sequence is 15 residues long.